Each of the 15 T cell receptor beta chains below was sequenced from the same sample in a study of blood T cell repertoires in COVID-19. The method was immunoSEQ multiplex PCR; TCRdb's version includes in-frame clones alone and lacks a portion of them. The sample has about 120,000 clones, 80% seen once. Sequencing was carried out using peripheral blood. Receptors were obtained from a human donor in a cohort sampled during active COVID-19.

The chain joins TRBV19 to TRBJ2-7, with 8 bases fitting TRBD1. The V gene's germline CDR1 is LNHDA and CDR2 SQIVND (reference sequence). Trimming cost V 9 bases and J 3 bases; bases outside gene matches: 4. The CDR3 has 12 residues. DNA for the CDR3: TGTGCCAGCGCCACAGGGGGCTACGAGCAGTACTTC. Amino acid sequence: CASATGGYEQYF.

J is TRBJ1-1 and V is TRBV9; possibly TRBD1 for D (6 bases). V was shortened by 0 bases and J by 7 bases, with 10 bases between the two germline ends. The CDR3 totals 13 residues. CDR1 and CDR2 from the germline V gene are SGDLS and YYNGEE. The CDR3 DNA reads TGTGCCAGCAGCGTAGGTACAGGGCTTGAAGCTTTCTTT. Its protein is CASSVGTGLEAFF.

This clone was recorded a few times. The gene calls are TRBV7-3 and TRBJ1-5; D is uncertain. V lost 2 bases and J 5 bases, leaving 13 bases between the germline ends. In germline, CDR1 is SGHTA, CDR2 FQGTGA. The CDR3 covers 15 residues. The CDR3 sequence: CASSLQSSLDQPQHF. As DNA, the CDR3 is TGTGCCAGCAGCTTACAGTCGTCTCTGGATCAGCCCCAGCATTTT.

This clone was seen only once. The chain is built from TRBV19 and TRBJ1-5; 7 bases line up with TRBD1. The junction had 14 bases not matched to a gene; V was cut back by 5 bases and J by 10 bases. This CDR3 region has 15 residues. CDR1 and CDR2 from the germline V gene are LNHDA and SQIVND (reference sequence). The CDR3 is CASSRDDRVETPQHF. The DNA for the CDR3 is TGTGCCAGTAGTCGGGATGACAGGGTCGAAACCCCCCAGCATTTT.

This rearrangement joins TRBV7-2 to TRBJ1-2; D remains unclear. The germline gives CDR1 SGHTA, CDR2 FQGNSA. V was clipped by 7 bases and J by 0 bases, with 9 bases between them. This CDR3 is built from 13 residues. CDR3 in DNA: TGTGCCAGCACCCTCGGGACTAACTATGGCTACACCTTC. Its translation: CASTLGTNYGYTF.

The chain employs TRBV19 and TRBJ2-3; 8 positions agree with TRBD2. CDR1 and CDR2 from the germline V gene are LNHDA and SQIVND (reference sequence). V lost 11 bases, J lost 4 bases, and 8 bases stayed unmatched. The CDR3 contains 13 residues. CDR3 region: CASGVAGSDTQYF. The CDR3 DNA is TGTGCCTCAGGAGTAGCGGGGTCAGATACGCAGTATTTT. Based on the CDR3 plus reference TRBV19 and TRBJ2-3, the full variable domain is DGGITQSPKYLFRKEGQNVTLSCEQNLNHDAMYWYRQDPGQGLRLIYYSQIVNDFQKGDIAEGYSVSREKKESFPLTVTSAQKNPTAFYLCASGVAGSDTQYFGPGTRLTVL.

V usage is TRBV7-9 and J usage is TRBJ2-7; D perhaps matches TRBD2 (6 bases). Trimming removed 2 bases at V and 5 bases at J, with 13 bases between. The CDR3 sequence is 14 residues long. Germline V CDR1 and CDR2: SEHNR, FQNEAQ (reference sequence). The DNA of the CDR3 is TGTGCCAGCAGCTTACGCACTAGCCCCAACGAGCAGTACTTC. Translation gives CASSLRTSPNEQYF. The whole variable domain, filled in from reference TRBV7-9 and TRBJ2-7, reads DTGVSQNPRHKITKRGQNVTFRCDPISEHNRLYWYRQTLGQGPEFLTYFQNEAQLEKSRLLSDRFSAERPKGSFSTLEIQRTEQGDSAMYLCASSLRTSPNEQYFGPGTRLTVT.

The chain recombines TRBV28 with TRBJ1-6; D gene ambiguous. Germline V lookup: CDR1 MDHEN, CDR2 SYDVKM. V lost 11 bases and J lost 4, with 15 bases in between. This CDR3 is 14 amino acids long. The CDR3 region is CAGGLSLYNSPLHF. The CDR3 DNA reads as TGTGCCGGAGGATTATCCCTTTATAATTCACCCCTCCACTTT.

The V call is TRBV28, the J call TRBJ1-1, with D perhaps matching TRBD1 (6 bases). The CDR3 loop spans 13 amino acids. Germline values: CDR1 MDHEN, CDR2 SYDVKM. The ends were cut back, 5 bases at V and 10 bases at J, with 17 bases in the middle. The CDR3: CASSSTRQVRAFF. The CDR3 DNA sequence: TGTGCCAGCAGTAGTACACGACAGGTTAGAGCTTTCTTT.

The V gene is TRBV19, the J gene TRBJ2-5; D gene ambiguous. The CDR3 extends over 12 amino acids. The V gene lost 5 bases and the J gene lost 3 bases, with 7 bases spanning the gap. CDR1 and CDR2 (germline): LNHDA, SQIVND (reference sequence). This chain's CDR3 is CASSGSKETQYF. CDR3 DNA sequence: TGTGCCAGTAGTGGCAGTAAAGAGACCCAGTACTTC.

V gene TRBV7-2 combines with J gene TRBJ2-5; 9 bases align to TRBD1. CDR1 and CDR2 from the germline V gene are SGHTA and FQGNSA. The CDR3 extends over 14 amino acids. The V segment lost 4 bases and the J segment 5 bases; nucleotides outside the gene matches: 5. In nucleotides, the CDR3 is TGTGCCAGCAGCTCACCCGGGACAGGGGAGACCCAGTACTTC. This codes for CASSSPGTGETQYF. Full variable domain (rest looked up from reference TRBV7-2 and TRBJ2-5): GAGVSQSPSNKVTEKGKDVELRCDPISGHTALYWYRQSLGQGLEFLIYFQGNSAPDKSGLPSDRFSAERTGGSVSTLTIQRTQQEDSAVYLCASSSPGTGETQYFGPGTRLLVL.

The chain combines TRBV20-1 with TRBJ1-1, with 7 bases identical to TRBD1. The CDR3 is made up of 11 amino acids. Germline V lookup: CDR1 DFQATT, CDR2 SNEGSKA (reference sequence). Trimming cost V 6 bases and J 11 bases; bases outside gene matches: 9. This CDR3 reads CSAPYRGQAFF. For the CDR3, the DNA is TGCAGTGCCCCTTATAGGGGACAGGCTTTCTTT.

The chain combines TRBV30 with TRBJ2-5, with D possibly matching TRBD1 (5 bases). With 1 base removed from V and 2 bases from J, the gap between germline ends came to 8 bases. CDR1 and CDR2 from the germline V gene are GTSNPN and SVGIG (reference sequence). This CDR3 is built from 13 residues. The CDR3 reads CAWSARTQETQYF. The CDR3 region has the DNA TGTGCCTGGAGTGCTCGGACACAAGAGACCCAGTACTTC.

The chain links TRBV30 to TRBJ1-1, with TRBD1 matching 8 bases. The CDR3 contains 15 residues. The V segment lost 0 bases and the J segment 5 bases; nucleotides outside the gene matches: 8. The germline gives CDR1 GTSNPN, CDR2 SVGIG (reference sequence). CDR3 sequence (DNA): TGTGCCTGGAGTGTACCCCGGACAGGGTGGACTGAAGCTTTCTTT. Amino acids: CAWSVPRTGWTEAFF.

Written as DNA, the CDR3 is TGTGCCAGCAGCTTGGGAGGGTTCCCGGGACTAGCGGGGAACCAAGAGACCCAGTACTTC. Translated: CASSLGGFPGLAGNQETQYF. This chain connects TRBV5-5 to TRBJ2-5, with TRBD2 identical over 13 bases. The V segment lost 0 bases and the J segment 0 bases; nucleotides outside the gene matches: 11. Germline V gives CDR1 SGHKS, CDR2 YYEKEE (reference sequence). The CDR3 has 20 amino acids. Using reference TRBV5-5 and TRBJ2-5 for the parts outside the CDR3, the full variable domain is DAGVTQSPTHLIKTRGQQVTLRCSPISGHKSVSWYQQVLGQGPQFIFQYYEKEERGRGNFPDRFSARQFPNYSSELNVNALLLGDSALYLCASSLGGFPGLAGNQETQYFGPGTRLLVL.